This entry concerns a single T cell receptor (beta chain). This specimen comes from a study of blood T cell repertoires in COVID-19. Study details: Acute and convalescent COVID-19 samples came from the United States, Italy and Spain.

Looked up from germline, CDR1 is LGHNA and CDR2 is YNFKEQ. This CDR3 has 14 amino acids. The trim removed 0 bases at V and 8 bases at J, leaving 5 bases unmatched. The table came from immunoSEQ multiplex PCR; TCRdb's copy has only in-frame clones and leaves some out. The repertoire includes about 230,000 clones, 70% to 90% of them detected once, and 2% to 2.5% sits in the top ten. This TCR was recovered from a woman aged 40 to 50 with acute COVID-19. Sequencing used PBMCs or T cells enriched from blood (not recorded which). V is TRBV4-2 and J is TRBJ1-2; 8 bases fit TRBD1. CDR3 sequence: CASSQEDREKGYTF. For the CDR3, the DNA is TGTGCCAGCAGCCAAGAGGACAGGGAGAAAGGCTACACCTTC.